This is a list of T cell receptor beta chains from one sample in a study of T cell repertoires in cytomegalovirus infection. TCRdb fed the reads into MiXCR, producing one record per CDR3 protein. The sample contains around 77,000 distinct CDR3 sequences, approximately 20% of which appear only once. The antigens of these receptors remain unknown. Source: CD8+ T cells from cultured PBMCs, taken from culture after CMV antigen stimulation. These receptors were taken from a human donor in good health (CMV status not recorded). Some clones in this sample may be carry-over from other donors' samples. Both conserved end residues are part of each CDR3. A D gene is named only where the DNA matches it firmly. Clone sizes are given selectively: once, few, many, or a class where the clone is expanded.

CDR3 protein: CASSPGWGGPTKNIQYF
CDR3 DNA: TGTGCCAGCAGCCCAGGTTGGGGGGGCCCTACCAAAAACATTCAGTACTTC
CDR3 length: 17
clone size: NA
D gene: NA
V gene: TRBV7-2
J gene: TRBJ2-4

CDR3 protein: CASSPRDRVVGETQYF
CDR3 DNA: TGTGCCAGCAGCCCACGGGACAGGGTGGTCGGGGAGACCCAGTACTTC
CDR3 length: 16
clone size: many
D gene: TRBD1
V gene: TRBV6-1
J gene: TRBJ2-5

CDR3 protein: CASSLVGDGYMNTEAFF
CDR3 DNA: TGTGCCAGCAGCTTGGTTGGGGACGGGTACATGAACACTGAAGCTTTCTTT
CDR3 length: 17
clone size: NA
D gene: NA
V gene: TRBV7-9
J gene: TRBJ1-1

CDR3 protein: CAGNEGAHSGNTIYF
CDR3 DNA: TGTGCCGGGAACGAAGGGGCCCACTCTGGAAACACCATATATTTT
CDR3 length: 15
clone size: NA
D gene: NA
V gene: TRBV30
J gene: TRBJ1-3

CDR3 protein: CASSLAKNTEAFF
CDR3 DNA: TGTGCCAGCAGCTTAGCCAAGAACACTGAAGCTTTCTTT
CDR3 length: 13
clone size: few
D gene: NA
V gene: TRBV7-2
J gene: TRBJ1-1

CDR3 protein: CASSQGLDEQYF
CDR3 DNA: TGCGCCAGCAGCCAGGGCCTAGACGAGCAGTACTTC
CDR3 length: 12
clone size: few
D gene: NA
V gene: TRBV4-1
J gene: TRBJ2-7

CDR3 protein: CASSFRGLKTDTQYF
CDR3 DNA: TGTGCCAGCAGTTTCAGGGGTTTAAAAACAGATACGCAGTATTTT
CDR3 length: 15
clone size: few
D gene: NA
V gene: TRBV12-3/TRBV12-4
J gene: TRBJ2-3

CDR3 protein: CASSPDHSGNTIYF
CDR3 DNA: TGTGCCAGCTCCCCGGACCACTCTGGGAACACCATATATTTT
CDR3 length: 14
clone size: NA
D gene: NA
V gene: TRBV7-2
J gene: TRBJ1-3

CDR3 protein: CASSGDRREQFF
CDR3 DNA: TGCGCCAGCAGTGGGGACAGGCGTGAGCAGTTCTTC
CDR3 length: 12
clone size: few
D gene: TRBD1
V gene: TRBV10-1
J gene: TRBJ2-1

CDR3 protein: CASSYRLAGTQETQYF
CDR3 DNA: TGTGCCAGCAGTTACCGGCTAGCGGGGACCCAAGAGACCCAGTACTTC
CDR3 length: 16
clone size: NA
D gene: TRBD2
V gene: TRBV6-2/TRBV6-3
J gene: TRBJ2-5

CDR3 protein: CSARAGGEQYF
CDR3 DNA: TGCAGTGCTAGAGCGGGGGGCGAGCAGTACTTC
CDR3 length: 11
clone size: NA
D gene: TRBD2
V gene: TRBV20-1
J gene: TRBJ2-7

CDR3 protein: CASSFTREAPGELFF
CDR3 DNA: TGTGCCAGCAGCTTTACCAGGGAGGCGCCCGGGGAGCTGTTTTTT
CDR3 length: 15
clone size: few
D gene: NA
V gene: TRBV7-8
J gene: TRBJ2-2

CDR3 protein: CASEISGGWTQYF
CDR3 DNA: TGTGCCAGCGAAATTAGCGGGGGGTGGACGCAGTATTTT
CDR3 length: 13
clone size: few
D gene: TRBD2
V gene: TRBV12-3/TRBV12-4
J gene: TRBJ2-3

CDR3 protein: CASSPNRGRNTEAFF
CDR3 DNA: TGTGCCAGCAGCCCAAACAGGGGTAGGAACACTGAAGCTTTCTTT
CDR3 length: 15
clone size: few
D gene: TRBD1
V gene: TRBV7-8
J gene: TRBJ1-1

CDR3 protein: CASSQDPTEAFF
CDR3 DNA: TGCGCCAGCAGCCAAGATCCTACTGAAGCTTTCTTT
CDR3 length: 12
clone size: few
D gene: NA
V gene: TRBV4-3
J gene: TRBJ1-1

CDR3 protein: CASSLVGSYLVHEQYF
CDR3 DNA: TGTGCCAGCAGCTTAGTAGGGTCATATCTCGTCCACGAGCAGTACTTC
CDR3 length: 16
clone size: NA
D gene: NA
V gene: TRBV7-9
J gene: TRBJ2-7

CDR3 protein: CASSPDRGLQETQYF
CDR3 DNA: TGTGCCAGCAGTCCGGACAGGGGGCTTCAAGAGACCCAGTACTTC
CDR3 length: 15
clone size: NA
D gene: TRBD1
V gene: TRBV12-3/TRBV12-4
J gene: TRBJ2-5

CDR3 protein: CSAHLPLAGRQETQYF
CDR3 DNA: TGCAGTGCTCATCTTCCACTAGCGGGGCGACAAGAGACCCAGTACTTC
CDR3 length: 16
clone size: NA
D gene: TRBD2
V gene: TRBV20-1
J gene: TRBJ2-5

CDR3 protein: CASSPNTPSGANVLTF
CDR3 DNA: TGTGCCAGCAGTCCAAATACTCCTTCTGGGGCCAACGTCCTGACTTTC
CDR3 length: 16
clone size: NA
D gene: NA
V gene: TRBV6-1
J gene: TRBJ2-6

CDR3 protein: CASSLRQKNTEAFF
CDR3 DNA: TGTGCCAGCAGCTTAAGACAGAAGAACACTGAAGCTTTCTTT
CDR3 length: 14
clone size: few
D gene: NA
V gene: TRBV7-2
J gene: TRBJ1-1

CDR3 protein: CASSLSLNTEAFF
CDR3 DNA: TGTGCCAGCAGCTTGAGTTTGAACACTGAAGCTTTCTTT
CDR3 length: 13
clone size: few
D gene: NA
V gene: TRBV11-3
J gene: TRBJ1-1

CDR3 protein: CASSFQGYEQYF
CDR3 DNA: TGTGCCAGCAGCTTTCAGGGGTACGAGCAGTACTTC
CDR3 length: 12
clone size: NA
D gene: NA
V gene: TRBV7-2
J gene: TRBJ2-7

CDR3 protein: CASSLEGGIYGYTF
CDR3 DNA: TGTGCCAGCAGCTTAGAGGGCGGTATCTATGGCTACACCTTC
CDR3 length: 14
clone size: NA
D gene: NA
V gene: TRBV7-8
J gene: TRBJ1-2

CDR3 protein: CASSQTPGVTYEQYF
CDR3 DNA: TGCGCCAGCAGCCAAACGCCAGGGGTCACCTACGAGCAGTACTTC
CDR3 length: 15
clone size: NA
D gene: NA
V gene: TRBV4-1
J gene: TRBJ2-7

CDR3 protein: CASSLGGTGGTLFASTDTQYF
CDR3 DNA: TGTGCCAGCAGCTTAGGCGGGACAGGGGGTACCCTTTTTGCTAGCACAGATACGCAGTATTTT
CDR3 length: 21
clone size: few
D gene: TRBD1
V gene: TRBV7-2
J gene: TRBJ2-3

CDR3 protein: CASSVGQLNQPQHF
CDR3 DNA: TGTGCCAGCAGTGTGGGACAACTGAATCAGCCCCAGCATTTT
CDR3 length: 14
clone size: NA
D gene: NA
V gene: TRBV6-2/TRBV6-3
J gene: TRBJ1-5

CDR3 protein: CASSLGGGEAYEQYF
CDR3 DNA: TGTGCCAGCAGCTTGGGGGGAGGGGAGGCCTACGAGCAGTACTTC
CDR3 length: 15
clone size: NA
D gene: TRBD2
V gene: TRBV7-6
J gene: TRBJ2-7

CDR3 protein: CASSQAGGNYEQYF
CDR3 DNA: TGTGCCAGCAGCCAGGCGGGGGGGAACTACGAGCAGTACTTC
CDR3 length: 14
clone size: NA
D gene: TRBD2
V gene: TRBV11-2
J gene: TRBJ2-7

CDR3 protein: CASSQTGATYEQYF
CDR3 DNA: TGTGCCAGCAGCCAGACAGGGGCCACCTACGAGCAGTACTTC
CDR3 length: 14
clone size: few
D gene: TRBD1
V gene: TRBV4-2
J gene: TRBJ2-7

CDR3 protein: CASSSKPGTGGEQYF
CDR3 DNA: TGTGCCAGCAGCTCAAAGCCCGGGACAGGCGGCGAGCAGTACTTC
CDR3 length: 15
clone size: NA
D gene: TRBD1
V gene: TRBV7-6
J gene: TRBJ2-7

CDR3 protein: CATEGDPTDTQYF
CDR3 DNA: TGTGCCACGGAGGGGGACCCCACAGATACGCAGTATTTT
CDR3 length: 13
clone size: NA
D gene: NA
V gene: TRBV5-6
J gene: TRBJ2-3

CDR3 protein: CSANNRVGEAFF
CDR3 DNA: TGCAGTGCTAATAACAGGGTGGGTGAAGCTTTCTTT
CDR3 length: 12
clone size: few
D gene: NA
V gene: TRBV20-1
J gene: TRBJ1-1

CDR3 protein: CAVRQGAEAFF
CDR3 DNA: TGTGCCGTTCGACAGGGGGCTGAAGCTTTCTTT
CDR3 length: 11
clone size: few
D gene: TRBD1
V gene: TRBV7-2
J gene: TRBJ1-1

CDR3 protein: CASSPRLGPNTGELFF
CDR3 DNA: TGCGCCAGCAGCCCCCGTCTGGGTCCGAACACCGGGGAGCTGTTTTTT
CDR3 length: 16
clone size: NA
D gene: NA
V gene: TRBV5-1
J gene: TRBJ2-2

CDR3 protein: CARQVPMMAEAFF
CDR3 DNA: TGTGCCAGACAGGTCCCAATGATGGCTGAAGCTTTCTTT
CDR3 length: 13
clone size: few
D gene: NA
V gene: TRBV7-6
J gene: TRBJ1-1

CDR3 protein: CASSPRRRSYNEQFF
CDR3 DNA: TGTGCCAGCAGCCCTCGACGTCGCTCCTACAATGAGCAGTTCTTC
CDR3 length: 15
clone size: NA
D gene: NA
V gene: TRBV7-2
J gene: TRBJ2-1

CDR3 protein: CASSFATGTYNSPLHF
CDR3 DNA: TGTGCCAGCAGTTTTGCGACAGGAACCTATAATTCACCCCTCCACTTT
CDR3 length: 16
clone size: NA
D gene: NA
V gene: TRBV28
J gene: TRBJ1-6

CDR3 protein: CASSQESGGTDTQYF
CDR3 DNA: TGCGCCAGCAGCCAAGAAAGCGGGGGGACAGATACGCAGTATTTT
CDR3 length: 15
clone size: NA
D gene: TRBD2
V gene: TRBV4-3
J gene: TRBJ2-3

CDR3 protein: CASMTGLNTEAFF
CDR3 DNA: TGTGCCAGCATGACGGGCCTGAACACTGAAGCTTTCTTT
CDR3 length: 13
clone size: few
D gene: NA
V gene: TRBV27
J gene: TRBJ1-1

CDR3 protein: CASSQGGPGGTQYF
CDR3 DNA: TGCGCCAGCAGCCAGGGAGGACCGGGCGGGACCCAGTACTTC
CDR3 length: 14
clone size: NA
D gene: NA
V gene: TRBV4-1
J gene: TRBJ2-5

CDR3 protein: CASSLRGTETNEKLFF
CDR3 DNA: TGTGCCAGCAGTTTACGGGGGACAGAAACTAATGAAAAACTGTTTTTT
CDR3 length: 16
clone size: NA
D gene: TRBD1
V gene: TRBV27
J gene: TRBJ1-4

CDR3 protein: CASSLGQYEQYF
CDR3 DNA: TGTGCCAGCAGCCTAGGACAGTACGAGCAGTACTTC
CDR3 length: 12
clone size: few
D gene: NA
V gene: TRBV12-3/TRBV12-4
J gene: TRBJ2-7

CDR3 protein: CASSRWGTGNTIYF
CDR3 DNA: TGTGCCAGCAGTCGGTGGGGTACTGGAAACACCATATATTTT
CDR3 length: 14
clone size: NA
D gene: NA
V gene: TRBV6-5
J gene: TRBJ1-3

CDR3 protein: CASSSTTLELGALHF
CDR3 DNA: TGTGCCAGCAGCTCTACGACCTTAGAGCTTGGCGCCCTCCACTTT
CDR3 length: 15
clone size: many
D gene: NA
V gene: TRBV7-8
J gene: TRBJ1-6

CDR3 protein: CASSLLGFDQPQHF
CDR3 DNA: TGTGCCAGCAGCTTATTGGGGTTCGATCAGCCCCAGCATTTT
CDR3 length: 14
clone size: NA
D gene: NA
V gene: TRBV7-6
J gene: TRBJ1-5

CDR3 protein: CASSQNLLRAGMDVNSPLHF
CDR3 DNA: TGCGCCAGCAGTCAAAACCTGCTTCGAGCAGGGATGGATGTGAATTCACCCCTCCACTTT
CDR3 length: 20
clone size: few
D gene: NA
V gene: TRBV23-1
J gene: TRBJ1-6

CDR3 protein: CASSPRNLMNTEAFF
CDR3 DNA: TGTGCCAGCAGTCCCCGGAACCTCATGAACACTGAAGCTTTCTTT
CDR3 length: 15
clone size: few
D gene: NA
V gene: TRBV27
J gene: TRBJ1-1

CDR3 protein: CASTPSLPNQPQHF
CDR3 DNA: TGTGCCAGCACCCCGTCCCTGCCCAATCAGCCCCAGCATTTT
CDR3 length: 14
clone size: NA
D gene: NA
V gene: TRBV7-2
J gene: TRBJ1-5

CDR3 protein: CASSSNYGYTF
CDR3 DNA: TGTGCCAGCAGCTCTAACTATGGCTACACCTTC
CDR3 length: 11
clone size: NA
D gene: NA
V gene: TRBV7-4
J gene: TRBJ1-2

CDR3 protein: CASSYQGFSYNEQFF
CDR3 DNA: TGTGCCAGCAGTTACCAGGGATTCTCCTACAATGAGCAGTTCTTC
CDR3 length: 15
clone size: NA
D gene: NA
V gene: TRBV6-2/TRBV6-3
J gene: TRBJ2-1